This T cell receptor beta chain originates from a study of shared clonotypes between healthy human individuals. Study at large: With ages of 18 to 49, the donors were a couple of women and a few men. General study findings and limits: Non-shared clonotypes were found to have lower generation probabilities than the clonotypes that were shared by all four of the sorted-subset donors. Genetic and exposure-history diversity was limited by the few donors.

To note about this clone: Its antigen is not known.

Between the trimmed V and J ends, which lost 0 bases and 1 base, there was a span of 17 bases. This CDR3 spans 17 amino acids. Germline-derived CDR1 and CDR2 are SGHDT and YYEEEE. This table comes from immunoSEQ multiplex PCR, and its TCRdb copy is limited to in-frame clones, with some not included. The sample holds around 2.5 million clones; more than 85% are singletons and the top ten take about 0.34%. Sequencing was done on a sample of naive CD4+ T cells from PBMCs. Subset here: CD45RA+ positively selected. The TCR comes from a man younger than 35 in good health. Some clones in this sample may be carry-over from other donors' samples. The chain is built from TRBV5-6 and TRBJ2-7; D unclear. The CDR3 loop reads CASSLGSHRTASYEQYF. The CDR3 bases are TGTGCCAGCAGCTTGGGGTCCCACCGGACCGCATCCTACGAGCAGTACTTC.